This entry lists 26 T cell receptor beta chains sequenced from one sample in a study of blood T cell repertoires in COVID-19. Profiling relied on immunoSEQ multiplex PCR, and the TCRdb table lists in-frame clones only, not all of them. The sample shows approximately 160,000 clones, over 70% of them seen only once. The sequenced sample was PBMCs or T cells enriched from blood (not recorded which). The receptors here all came from a woman in her 50s in a cohort exposed to, infected with or recovered from COVID-19 (not recorded which).

The rearrangement uses TRBV19 and TRBJ1-1; 7 positions match TRBD1. The germline V gene encodes CDR1 LNHDA and CDR2 SQIVND (reference sequence). Trimming cost V 5 bases and J 3 bases; bases outside gene matches: 6. The CDR3 has 14 amino acids. CDR3 DNA: TGTGCCAGTAGTTGGGACAGAAAGTACACTGAAGCTTTCTTT. Translated: CASSWDRKYTEAFF.

The CDR3 DNA sequence: TGTGCCAGCAGGATACAGGGAAATTCCGGGGAGCTGTTTTTT. It specifies CASRIQGNSGELFF. V is TRBV2 and J is TRBJ2-2, with D maybe TRBD1 (6 bases). V shed 6 bases and J shed 6 bases, with 14 bases lying between them. CDR1 is SNHLY, CDR2 FYNNEI, per germline. The length of the CDR3 is 14 residues. Supplemented by reference TRBV2 and TRBJ2-2, the full variable domain reads EPEVTQTPSHQVTQMGQEVILRCVPISNHLYFYWYRQILGQKVEFLVSFYNNEISEKSEIFDDQFSVERPDGSNFTLKIRSTKLEDSAMYFCASRIQGNSGELFFGEGSRLTVL.

This chain links TRBV6-1 with TRBJ1-3; TRBD1 aligns across 7 bases. With 2 bases clipped from V and 0 bases from J, the junction kept 7 bases outside the gene matches. Germline CDR1 and CDR2: MNHNS and SASEGT. The CDR3 covers 17 residues. The CDR3 DNA reads TGTGCCAGCAGTGAAAGGCGACAGGGAAGCTCTGGAAACACCATATATTTT. Translation: CASSERRQGSSGNTIYF.

The J gene is TRBJ1-3, the V gene TRBV4-1; the D gene is possibly TRBD1 (5 bases). Trimming took off 0 bases at V and 4 bases at J, with 13 bases between the two ends. The CDR3 length is 16 residues. The V gene's germline CDR1 is MGHRA and CDR2 YSYEKL. The CDR3: CASSQDWRGSGNTIYF. In nucleotides, the CDR3 is TGCGCCAGCAGCCAAGATTGGAGGGGATCAGGAAACACCATATATTTT.

This chain uses TRBV28 with TRBJ2-5; 7 nucleotides match TRBD2. This CDR3 has 14 residues. The junction had 5 bases not matched to a gene; V was cut back by 5 bases and J by 2 bases. Germline CDR1 MDHEN, CDR2 SYDVKM. The CDR3 spells CASSGGRGQETQYF. The CDR3 nucleotides are TGTGCCAGCAGTGGGGGGAGGGGTCAAGAGACCCAGTACTTC.

V gene TRBV27 combines with J gene TRBJ1-6; tentatively, D is TRBD1 (5 bases). Per germline, CDR1 MNHEY and CDR2 SMNVEV (reference sequence). V dropped 3 bases and J dropped 1 base, with 10 bases sitting between them. The CDR3 is made up of 16 amino acids. The CDR3 here is CASSFSRVSYNSPLHF. DNA of the CDR3: TGTGCCAGCAGTTTCTCCAGGGTGTCCTATAATTCACCCCTCCACTTT.

This clone appeared a single time. The chain couples TRBV14 to TRBJ2-5, with 14 bases fitting TRBD2. Germline V gene data show CDR1 as SGHDN and CDR2 as FVKESK. J lost 5 bases, V lost 4 bases, and 9 bases had no gene match. This CDR3 contains 17 residues. The CDR3 coding sequence is TGTGCCAGCAGCCGCTCGACTAGCGGGAGGGTCTCTGAGACCCAGTACTTC. This translates into CASSRSTSGRVSETQYF.

This chain joins TRBV4-3 and TRBJ2-7; maybe TRBD1 (5 bases). Germline V gene data show CDR1 as LGHNA and CDR2 as YSLEER. The V gene lost 0 bases and the J gene lost 5 bases, with 14 bases spanning the gap. CDR3 length equals 15 residues. The CDR3 region is CASSQDSGWGDEQYF. The CDR3 nucleotides read TGCGCCAGCAGCCAAGATTCAGGGTGGGGCGACGAGCAGTACTTC.

The chain joins TRBV24-1 to TRBJ2-7, with 9 bases that match TRBD1. The CDR3 has 15 amino acids. After removal of 4 bases from V and 6 bases from J, the junction contained 9 bases not matched to a gene. Looked up from germline, CDR1 is KGHDR and CDR2 is SFDVKD. The CDR3 bases are TGTGCCACCAGTGACCCTGGGACAGGGCACGCCGAGCAGTACTTC. It is translated as CATSDPGTGHAEQYF.

The V gene is TRBV14, the J gene TRBJ2-5, with D tentatively TRBD1 (6 bases). CDR3 length equals 15 residues. V was pared by 1 base and J by 0 bases, with 9 bases between. Germline V CDR1 and CDR2: SGHDN, FVKESK. The CDR3 protein is CASSQAGQNQETQYF. Here the CDR3 DNA reads TGTGCCAGCAGCCAAGCTGGACAGAACCAAGAGACCCAGTACTTC.

This rearrangement joins TRBV30 to TRBJ1-1; the match to TRBD1 covers 9 bases. Per the germline V gene, CDR1 is GTSNPN and CDR2 is SVGIG (reference sequence). This CDR3 comprises 16 residues. The V and J ends lost 3 bases and 1 base, in that order; junction bases with no gene match: 9. In DNA, the CDR3 is TGTGCCTGGAGAGAAGGGACAGGGTTGTGGAACACTGAAGCTTTCTTT. This encodes CAWREGTGLWNTEAFF.

V gene TRBV5-1 combines with J gene TRBJ2-7; TRBD2 matches at 7 bases. V lost 0 bases, J lost 8 bases, and 20 bases stayed unmatched. The CDR3 consists of 18 residues. The germline V gene encodes CDR1 SGHRS and CDR2 YFSETQ. CDR3: CASSLAGSGTNRPNKQYF. Here the CDR3 DNA reads TGCGCCAGCAGCTTGGCTGGTTCAGGGACTAACCGACCTAATAAGCAGTACTTC.

The genes are TRBV18 and TRBJ2-2; D is uncertain. Germline CDR1 KGHSH, CDR2 LQKENI. The CDR3 covers 14 residues. V lost 0 bases and J lost 6, with 8 bases in between. The CDR3 region is CASSPPISAGELFF. In DNA form, the CDR3 reads TGTGCCAGCTCACCACCGATTTCGGCCGGGGAGCTGTTTTTT.

To note about this clone: This sample also contains other DNA sequences that code for the same CDR3. The chain joins TRBV7-2 to TRBJ1-5, with a tentative D call TRBD1 (6 bases). The germline CDR1 and CDR2 sequences are SGHTA and FQGNSA. The V gene lost 0 bases and the J gene lost 2 bases, with 14 bases spanning the gap. This CDR3 has 17 amino acids. The CDR3 here is CASSLALGGAGNQPQHF. The CDR3 DNA reads TGTGCCAGCAGCTTAGCGCTAGGGGGGGCCGGCAATCAGCCCCAGCATTTT.

The rearrangement links TRBV27 to TRBJ1-3; no reliable D call. This CDR3 has 16 amino acids. V was clipped by 8 bases and J by 0 bases, with 17 bases between them. In germline, CDR1 is MNHEY, CDR2 SMNVEV (reference sequence). Here the CDR3 reads CASSPSQYFSGNTIYF. The CDR3 nucleotides read TGTGCCAGCTCTCCTAGCCAGTATTTCTCTGGAAACACCATATATTTT.

This clone came up a few times. The J gene is TRBJ1-4, the V gene TRBV2; 9 bases agree with TRBD1. Germline CDR1 reads SNHLY; CDR2 reads FYNNEI. The CDR3 extends over 15 amino acids. The ends lost 3 bases at V and 6 bases at J; junction bases unmatched: 5. The CDR3 DNA follows: TGTGCCAGCAGTGACGAGGACAGGGGTGATGAAAAACTGTTTTTT. This translates into CASSDEDRGDEKLFF.

J is TRBJ1-6 and V is TRBV30, with D possibly matching TRBD1 (6 bases). Trimming shortened V by 0 bases and J by 7 bases, and 16 bases separated the two germline ends. The germline V gene has CDR1 GTSNPN and CDR2 SVGIG (reference sequence). The CDR3 contains 16 residues. CDR3 amino acids: CAWSVGAGQGNSPLHF. The CDR3 bases are TGTGCCTGGAGTGTAGGTGCGGGTCAGGGGAATTCACCCCTCCACTTT.

This sequence joins TRBV11-1 and TRBJ1-5, with 9 positions matching TRBD1. After removal of 5 bases from V and 5 bases from J, the junction contained 1 base not matched to a gene. Germline V CDR1 and CDR2: SGHAT, FQDESV (reference sequence). This CDR3 is 13 amino acids long. The CDR3 DNA reads TGTGCCAGCAGCCGGGACAGGGATCAGCCCCAGCATTTT. The encoded protein is CASSRDRDQPQHF.

V is TRBV28 and J is TRBJ1-1; TRBD1 might be the D (5 bases). This CDR3 spans 12 amino acids. The ends were cut back, 5 bases at V and 6 bases at J, with 10 bases in the middle. The germline gives CDR1 MDHEN, CDR2 SYDVKM. The DNA for the CDR3 is TGTGCCAGCAGTACCTCAGGGTCTGAAGCTTTCTTT. Its translation is CASSTSGSEAFF.

This clone showed up just a few times. The chain recombines TRBV28 with TRBJ1-5; 10 bases are a match to TRBD1. This CDR3 spans 12 amino acids. Trimming took 6 bases from V and 9 from J; bases not matched to a gene: 2. Germline CDR1 is MDHEN and CDR2 is SYDVKM. The CDR3 DNA is TGTGCCAGCAGCCGGGACAGGGGGCCCCAGCATTTT. It yields the protein CASSRDRGPQHF.

The chain is built from TRBV27 and TRBJ2-7; maybe TRBD1 (5 bases). The CDR3 spans 19 residues. Trimming pared 3 bases from V and 7 bases from J, leaving 31 bases between. Germline loops: CDR1 MNHEY, CDR2 SMNVEV (reference sequence). The CDR3 bases are TGTGCCAGCAGTTTCAGGCCCCCGTCCCCAGGGTCTATTAGTAGTGAGCAGTACTTC. Translation: CASSFRPPSPGSISSEQYF.

The rearrangement links TRBV19 to TRBJ2-2; possible D gene TRBD1, 6 bases. CDR3 length: 14 amino acids. The germline V and J ends were trimmed by 10 bases and 0 bases, with 12 bases remaining between them. In germline, CDR1 is LNHDA, CDR2 SQIVND (reference sequence). The CDR3 DNA follows: TGTGCCATTAGGACAGCCGCGAACACCGGGGAGCTGTTTTTT. This sequence encodes CAIRTAANTGELFF.

The chain recombines TRBV6-2 or TRBV6-3 with TRBJ2-7; D is perhaps TRBD2 (7 bases). V was trimmed by 6 bases and J by 5 bases, leaving 26 bases between them. The length of the CDR3 is 17 residues. CDR1 is MNHEY and CDR2 is SVGEGT in the germline V gene. CDR3 protein: CASSPQGEGGSRNEQYF. The CDR3, as DNA: TGTGCCAGCAGCCCCCAAGGGGAGGGGGGGAGTAGGAACGAGCAGTACTTC.

This clone was seen only a few times. The chain couples TRBV18 to TRBJ1-2, with TRBD1 matching over 8 bases. The CDR3 sequence is 13 residues long. Trimming took 3 bases from V and 4 from J; bases not matched to a gene: 1. The germline V gene has CDR1 KGHSH and CDR2 LQKENI. The CDR3 spells CASSPGQAYGYTF. The CDR3 DNA reads TGTGCCAGCTCACCGGGACAGGCCTATGGCTACACCTTC.

The chain carries TRBV5-6 and TRBJ1-2; D is ambiguous. The CDR3 totals 15 residues. V was cut by 2 bases and J by 4 bases, with 15 bases left in between. Germline CDR1 is SGHDT and CDR2 is YYEEEE. The CDR3 is CASSFRSRPVYGYTF. In DNA form, the CDR3 reads TGTGCCAGCAGCTTTAGAAGCCGCCCCGTCTATGGCTACACCTTC.

The rearrangement uses TRBV3-1 (or the pseudogene TRBV3-2) and TRBJ2-5; 7 bases fit TRBD2. Germline assignment: CDR1 LGHDT and CDR2 YNNKEL (reference sequence). The CDR3 loop spans 18 amino acids. V lost 0 bases and J lost 0; bases outside the gene matches: 10. The CDR3 protein is CASSQDEEAGYNQETQYF. DNA for the CDR3: TGTGCCAGCAGCCAAGATGAAGAAGCGGGGTACAACCAAGAGACCCAGTACTTC.